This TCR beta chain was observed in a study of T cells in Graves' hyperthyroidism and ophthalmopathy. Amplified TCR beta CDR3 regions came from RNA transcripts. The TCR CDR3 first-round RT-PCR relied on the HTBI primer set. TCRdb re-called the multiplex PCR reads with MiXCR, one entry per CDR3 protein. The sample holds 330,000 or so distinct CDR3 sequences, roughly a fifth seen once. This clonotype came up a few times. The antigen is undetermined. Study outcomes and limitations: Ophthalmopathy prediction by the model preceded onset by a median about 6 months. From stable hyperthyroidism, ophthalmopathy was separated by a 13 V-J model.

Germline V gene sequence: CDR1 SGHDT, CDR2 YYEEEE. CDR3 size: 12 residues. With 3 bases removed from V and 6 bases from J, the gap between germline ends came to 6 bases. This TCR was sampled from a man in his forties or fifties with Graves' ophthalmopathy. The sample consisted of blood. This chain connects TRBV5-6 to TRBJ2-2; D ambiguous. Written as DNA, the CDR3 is TGTGCCAGCAGCTCTCACCCCGGGGAGCTGTTTTTT. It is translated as CASSSHPGELFF.